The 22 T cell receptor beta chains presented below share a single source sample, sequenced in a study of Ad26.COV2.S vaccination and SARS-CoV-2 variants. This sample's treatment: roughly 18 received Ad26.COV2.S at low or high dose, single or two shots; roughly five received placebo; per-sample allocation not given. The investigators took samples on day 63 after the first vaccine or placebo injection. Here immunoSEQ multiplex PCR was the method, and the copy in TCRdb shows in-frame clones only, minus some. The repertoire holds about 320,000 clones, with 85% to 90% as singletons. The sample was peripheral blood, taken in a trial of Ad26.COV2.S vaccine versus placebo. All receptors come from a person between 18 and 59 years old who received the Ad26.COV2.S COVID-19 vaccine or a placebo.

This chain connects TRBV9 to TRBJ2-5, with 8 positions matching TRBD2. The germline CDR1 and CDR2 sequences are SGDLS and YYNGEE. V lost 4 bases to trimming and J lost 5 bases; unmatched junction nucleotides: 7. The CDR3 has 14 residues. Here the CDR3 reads CASSLGLVKETQYF. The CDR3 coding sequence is TGTGCCAGCAGCCTGGGACTAGTAAAGGAGACCCAGTACTTC.

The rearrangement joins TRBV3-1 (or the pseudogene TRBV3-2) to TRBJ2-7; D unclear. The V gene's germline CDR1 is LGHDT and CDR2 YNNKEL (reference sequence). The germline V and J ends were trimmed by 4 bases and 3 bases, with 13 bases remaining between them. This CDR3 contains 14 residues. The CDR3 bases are TGTGCCAGCAGCCTAGAGTTGAAGGGCTACGAGCAGTACTTC. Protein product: CASSLELKGYEQYF.

The CDR3 DNA is TGTGCCAGCAGCTGGAACAGGGCTACTGGAAACACCATATATTTT. It codes for CASSWNRATGNTIYF. This chain links TRBV7-9 with TRBJ1-3; D possibly corresponds to TRBD1 (6 bases). This CDR3 spans 15 amino acids. Per the germline V gene, CDR1 is SEHNR and CDR2 is FQNEAQ (reference sequence). Trimming cost V 4 bases and J 2 bases, with 12 bases left between them.

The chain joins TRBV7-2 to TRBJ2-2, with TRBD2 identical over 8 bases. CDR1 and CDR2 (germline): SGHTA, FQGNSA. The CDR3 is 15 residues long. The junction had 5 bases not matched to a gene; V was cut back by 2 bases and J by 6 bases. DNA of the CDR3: TGTGCCAGCAGCTTAACGGGGGGGCGAGCCGGGGAGCTGTTTTTT. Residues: CASSLTGGRAGELFF.

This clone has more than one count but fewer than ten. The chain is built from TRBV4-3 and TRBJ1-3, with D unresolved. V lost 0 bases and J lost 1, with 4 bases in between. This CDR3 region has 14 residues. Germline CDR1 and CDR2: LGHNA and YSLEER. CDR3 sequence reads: CASSQDGSGNTIYF. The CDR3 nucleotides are TGCGCCAGCAGCCAAGATGGATCTGGAAACACCATATATTTT.

The CDR3 protein is CSALLVWNEQFF. CDR3 sequence (DNA): TGCAGCGCTCTACTAGTCTGGAATGAGCAGTTCTTC. The chain couples TRBV29-1 to TRBJ2-1, with D possibly TRBD2 on 5 matching bases. The CDR3 consists of 12 residues. V was cut by 7 bases and J by 7 bases, with 14 bases left in between. The germline V gene has CDR1 SQVTM and CDR2 ANQGSEA.

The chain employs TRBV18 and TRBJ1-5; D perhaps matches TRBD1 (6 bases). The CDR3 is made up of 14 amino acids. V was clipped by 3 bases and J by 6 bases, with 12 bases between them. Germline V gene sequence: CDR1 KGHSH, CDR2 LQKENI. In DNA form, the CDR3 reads TGTGCCAGCTCACCCGAAAGGGGGAGTCAGCCCCAGCATTTT. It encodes CASSPERGSQPQHF.

The CDR3 region is CASSRPPGVSNQPQHF. DNA of the CDR3: TGTGCCAGCAGTCGTCCACCGGGGGTAAGCAATCAGCCCCAGCATTTT. This chain links TRBV6-2 or TRBV6-3 with TRBJ1-5, with a possible D match to TRBD1 (5 bases). Germline lookup yields CDR1 MNHEY and CDR2 SVGEGT. V dropped 5 bases and J dropped 1 base, with 15 bases sitting between them. The CDR3 contains 16 residues.

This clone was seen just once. The CDR3 DNA reads TGTGCCAGTAACAACCTGGGCCGTAACTATGGCTACACCTTC. This sequence encodes CASNNLGRNYGYTF. The chain combines TRBV19 with TRBJ1-2; D is undetermined. Looked up from germline, CDR1 is LNHDA and CDR2 is SQIVND (reference sequence). The CDR3 is 14 residues long. Trimming took 7 bases from V and 1 from J, leaving 13 bases between them.

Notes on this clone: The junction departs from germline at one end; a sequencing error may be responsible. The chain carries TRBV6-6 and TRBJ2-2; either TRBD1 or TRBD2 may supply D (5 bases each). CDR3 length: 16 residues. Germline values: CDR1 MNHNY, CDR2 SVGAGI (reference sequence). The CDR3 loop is CASSYRSGPKTGELFF. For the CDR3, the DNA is TGTGCCAGCAGTTACCGTTCGGGGCCGAAGACCGGGGAGCTGTTTTTT.

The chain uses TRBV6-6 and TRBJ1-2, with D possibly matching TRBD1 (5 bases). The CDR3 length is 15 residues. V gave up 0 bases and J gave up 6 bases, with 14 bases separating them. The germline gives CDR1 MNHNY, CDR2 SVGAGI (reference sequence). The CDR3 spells CASSYSWEGSDGYTF. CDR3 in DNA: TGTGCCAGCAGTTACTCCTGGGAGGGGAGTGATGGCTACACCTTC.

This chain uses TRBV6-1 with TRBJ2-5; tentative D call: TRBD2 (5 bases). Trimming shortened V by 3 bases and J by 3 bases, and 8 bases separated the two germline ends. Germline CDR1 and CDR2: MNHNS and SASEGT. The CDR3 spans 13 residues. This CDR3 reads CASSELGKETQYF. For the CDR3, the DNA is TGTGCCAGCAGTGAGCTCGGGAAAGAGACCCAGTACTTC.

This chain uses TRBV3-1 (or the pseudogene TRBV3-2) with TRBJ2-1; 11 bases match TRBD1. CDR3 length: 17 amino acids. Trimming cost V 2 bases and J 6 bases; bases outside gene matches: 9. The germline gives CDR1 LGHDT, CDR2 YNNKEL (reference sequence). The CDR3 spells CASSQLRGQGVSNEQFF. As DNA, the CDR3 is TGTGCCAGCAGCCAACTAAGGGGACAGGGGGTGAGCAATGAGCAGTTCTTC.

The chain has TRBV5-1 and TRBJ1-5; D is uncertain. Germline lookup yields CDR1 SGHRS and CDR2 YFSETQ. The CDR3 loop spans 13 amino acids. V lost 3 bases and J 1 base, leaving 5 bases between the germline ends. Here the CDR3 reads CASSSGSNQPQHF. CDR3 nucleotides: TGCGCCAGCAGCTCGGGGAGCAATCAGCCCCAGCATTTT.

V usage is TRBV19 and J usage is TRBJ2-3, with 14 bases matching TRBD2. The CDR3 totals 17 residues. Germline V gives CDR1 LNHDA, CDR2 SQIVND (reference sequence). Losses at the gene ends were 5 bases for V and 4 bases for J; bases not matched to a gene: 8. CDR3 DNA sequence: TGTGCCAGTAGTTCTCCCCGGACTAGCGGGGGGTCAGATACGCAGTATTTT. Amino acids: CASSSPRTSGGSDTQYF.

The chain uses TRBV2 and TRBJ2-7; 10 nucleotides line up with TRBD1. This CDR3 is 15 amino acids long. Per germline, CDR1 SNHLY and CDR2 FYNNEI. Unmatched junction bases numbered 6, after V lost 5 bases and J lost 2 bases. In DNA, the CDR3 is TGTGCCAGCAGTAGGTTCGGGACAGGGGCCTACGAGCAGTACTTC. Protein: CASSRFGTGAYEQYF.

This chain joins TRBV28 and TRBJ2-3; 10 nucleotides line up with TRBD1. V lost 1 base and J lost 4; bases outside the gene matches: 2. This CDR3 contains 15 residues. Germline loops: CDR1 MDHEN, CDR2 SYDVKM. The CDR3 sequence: CASSLFGQGADTQYF. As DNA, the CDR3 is TGTGCCAGCAGTTTATTTGGACAGGGGGCAGATACGCAGTATTTT.

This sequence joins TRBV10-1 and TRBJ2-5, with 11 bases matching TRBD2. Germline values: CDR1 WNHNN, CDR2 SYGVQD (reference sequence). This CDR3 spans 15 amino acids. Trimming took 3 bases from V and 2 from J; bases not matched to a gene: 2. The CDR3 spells CASSEVAGGQETQYF. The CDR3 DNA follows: TGCGCCAGCAGTGAAGTAGCGGGGGGGCAAGAGACCCAGTACTTC.

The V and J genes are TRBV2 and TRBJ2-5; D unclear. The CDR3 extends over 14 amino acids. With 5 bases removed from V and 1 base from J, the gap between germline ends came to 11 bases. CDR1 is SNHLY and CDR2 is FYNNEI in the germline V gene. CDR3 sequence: CASSKAVSQETQYF. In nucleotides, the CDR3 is TGTGCCAGCAGTAAGGCTGTCTCCCAAGAGACCCAGTACTTC. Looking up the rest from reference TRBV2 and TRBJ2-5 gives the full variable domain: EPEVTQTPSHQVTQMGQEVILRCVPISNHLYFYWYRQILGQKVEFLVSFYNNEISEKSEIFDDQFSVERPDGSNFTLKIRSTKLEDSAMYFCASSKAVSQETQYFGPGTRLLVL.

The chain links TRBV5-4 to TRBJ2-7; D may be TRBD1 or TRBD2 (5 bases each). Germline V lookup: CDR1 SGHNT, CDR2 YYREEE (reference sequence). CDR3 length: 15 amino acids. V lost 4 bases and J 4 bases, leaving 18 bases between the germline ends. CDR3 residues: CASSLPGGDRYEQYF. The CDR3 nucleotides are TGTGCCAGCAGCCTGCCGGGTGGGGACCGGTACGAGCAGTACTTC.

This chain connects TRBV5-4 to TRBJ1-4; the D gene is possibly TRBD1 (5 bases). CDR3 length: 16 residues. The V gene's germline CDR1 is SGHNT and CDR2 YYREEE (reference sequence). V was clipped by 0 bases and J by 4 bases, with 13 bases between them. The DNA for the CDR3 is TGTGCCAGCAGCTTGGGGCCCGGGACTATTAATGAAAAACTGTTTTTT. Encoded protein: CASSLGPGTINEKLFF. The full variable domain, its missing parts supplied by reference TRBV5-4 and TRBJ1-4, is ETGVTQSPTHLIKTRGQQVTLRCSSQSGHNTVSWYQQALGQGPQFIFQYYREEENGRGNFPPRFSGLQFPNYSSELNVNALELDDSALYLCASSLGPGTINEKLFFGSGTQLSVL.

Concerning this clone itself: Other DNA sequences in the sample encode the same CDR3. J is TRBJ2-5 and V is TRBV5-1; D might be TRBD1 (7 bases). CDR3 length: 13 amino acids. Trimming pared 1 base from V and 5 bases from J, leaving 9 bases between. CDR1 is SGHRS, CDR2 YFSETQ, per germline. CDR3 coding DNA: TGCGCCAGCAGCTTGTCAGGGGGGGAGACCCAGTACTTC. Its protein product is CASSLSGGETQYF.